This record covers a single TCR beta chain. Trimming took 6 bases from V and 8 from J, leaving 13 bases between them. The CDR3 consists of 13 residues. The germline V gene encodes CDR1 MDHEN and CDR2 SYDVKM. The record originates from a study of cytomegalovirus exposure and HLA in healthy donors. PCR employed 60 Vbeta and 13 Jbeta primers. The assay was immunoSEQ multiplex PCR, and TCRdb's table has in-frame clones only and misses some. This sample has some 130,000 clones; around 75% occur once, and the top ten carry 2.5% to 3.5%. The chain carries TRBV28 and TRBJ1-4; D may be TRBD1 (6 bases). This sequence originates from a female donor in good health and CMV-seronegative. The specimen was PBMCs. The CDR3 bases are TGTGCCAGCAGGGGCTCCGGGACAGAAAAACTGTTTTTT. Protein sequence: CASRGSGTEKLFF.